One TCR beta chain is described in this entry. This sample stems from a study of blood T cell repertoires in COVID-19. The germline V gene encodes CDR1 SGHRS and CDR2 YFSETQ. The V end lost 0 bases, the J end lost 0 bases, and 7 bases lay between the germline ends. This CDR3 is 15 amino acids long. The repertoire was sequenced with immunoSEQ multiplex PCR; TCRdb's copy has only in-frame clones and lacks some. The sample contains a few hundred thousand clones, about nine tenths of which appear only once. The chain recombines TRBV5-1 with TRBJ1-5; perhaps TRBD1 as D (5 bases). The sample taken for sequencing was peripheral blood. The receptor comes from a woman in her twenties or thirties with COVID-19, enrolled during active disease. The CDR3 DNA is TGCGCCAGCAGCTTGGAGGGGCTTAGCAATCAGCCCCAGCATTTT. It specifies CASSLEGLSNQPQHF.